This TCR beta chain was identified during a study of blood T cell repertoires in COVID-19. Study-wide background: COVID-19 samples from acute and convalescent phases originated in the United States, Italy and Spain. The cDNA or gDNA used as material had been derived from T cells, B-cell-depleted T cells, or PBMCs.

Germline V gene lookup returns CDR1 SEHNR and CDR2 FQNEAQ (reference sequence). The CDR3 contains 13 residues. V lost 1 base and J lost 7, with 10 bases in between. Per the study methods: Reference gene primer amplification gave estimated nucleated cell counts. This table comes from immunoSEQ multiplex PCR, and its TCRdb copy is limited to in-frame clones, with some not included. The DNA was the basis for D and trimming; V, J and clone size are from that table. In the table there are hundreds of thousands of clones, 85% to 90% of which are singletons. The source of this sequence is a man aged 35-49 years with acute or convalescent COVID-19. The gene calls are TRBV7-9 and TRBJ1-2; tentative D call: TRBD1 (6 bases). Sequenced input: peripheral blood. CDR3 nucleotide sequence: TGTGCCAGCAGCTTAGTGGGGGGGGCTGGCTACACCTTC. Translation: CASSLVGGAGYTF.